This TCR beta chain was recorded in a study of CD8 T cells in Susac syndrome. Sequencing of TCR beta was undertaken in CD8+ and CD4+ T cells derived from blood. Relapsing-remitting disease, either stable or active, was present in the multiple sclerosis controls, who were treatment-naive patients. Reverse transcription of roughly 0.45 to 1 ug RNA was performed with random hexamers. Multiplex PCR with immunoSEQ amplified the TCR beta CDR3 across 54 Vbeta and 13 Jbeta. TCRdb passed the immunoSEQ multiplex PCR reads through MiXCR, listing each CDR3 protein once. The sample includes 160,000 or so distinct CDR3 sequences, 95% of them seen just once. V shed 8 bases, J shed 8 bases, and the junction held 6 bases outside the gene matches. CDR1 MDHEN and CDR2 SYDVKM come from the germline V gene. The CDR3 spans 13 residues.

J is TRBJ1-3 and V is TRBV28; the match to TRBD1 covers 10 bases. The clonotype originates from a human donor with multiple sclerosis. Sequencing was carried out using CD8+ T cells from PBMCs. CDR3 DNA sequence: TGTGCCAGCCGGGACAGGGGATATGACACCATATATTTT. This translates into CASRDRGYDTIYF.